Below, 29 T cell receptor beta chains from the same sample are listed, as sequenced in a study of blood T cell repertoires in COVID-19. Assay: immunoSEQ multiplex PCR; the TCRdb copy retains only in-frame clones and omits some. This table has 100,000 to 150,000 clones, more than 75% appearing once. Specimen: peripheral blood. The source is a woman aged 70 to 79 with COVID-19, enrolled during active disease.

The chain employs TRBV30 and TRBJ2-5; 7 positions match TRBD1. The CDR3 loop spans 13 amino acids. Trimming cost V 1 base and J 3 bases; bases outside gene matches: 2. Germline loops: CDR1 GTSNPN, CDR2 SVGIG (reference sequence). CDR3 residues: CAWSGQGKETQYF. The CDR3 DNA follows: TGTGCCTGGAGTGGACAGGGCAAAGAGACCCAGTACTTC.

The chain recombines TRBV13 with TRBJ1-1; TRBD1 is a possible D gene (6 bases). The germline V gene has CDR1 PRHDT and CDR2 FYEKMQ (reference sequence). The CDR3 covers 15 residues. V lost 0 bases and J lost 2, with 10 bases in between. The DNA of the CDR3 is TGTGCCAGCAGCTTAGGCGGGACACCCAACACTGAAGCTTTCTTT. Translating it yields CASSLGGTPNTEAFF.

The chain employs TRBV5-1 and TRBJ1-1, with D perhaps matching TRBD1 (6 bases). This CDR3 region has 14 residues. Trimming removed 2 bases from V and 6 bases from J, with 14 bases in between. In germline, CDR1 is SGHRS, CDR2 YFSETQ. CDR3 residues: CASSFTPQGAEAFF. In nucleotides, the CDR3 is TGCGCCAGCAGCTTCACACCACAGGGCGCTGAAGCTTTCTTT.

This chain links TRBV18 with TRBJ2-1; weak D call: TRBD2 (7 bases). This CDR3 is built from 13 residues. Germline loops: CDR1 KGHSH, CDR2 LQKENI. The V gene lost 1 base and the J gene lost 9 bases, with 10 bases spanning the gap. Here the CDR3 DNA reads TGTGCCAGCTCACCACTGGGGGGGGCTGAGCAGTTCTTC. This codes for CASSPLGGAEQFF.

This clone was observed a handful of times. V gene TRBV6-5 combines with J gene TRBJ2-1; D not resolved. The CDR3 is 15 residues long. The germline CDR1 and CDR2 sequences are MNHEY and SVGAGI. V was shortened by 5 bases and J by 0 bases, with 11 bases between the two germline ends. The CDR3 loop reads CASSTGRSSYNEQFF. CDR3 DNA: TGTGCCAGCAGTACGGGTAGAAGCTCCTACAATGAGCAGTTCTTC.

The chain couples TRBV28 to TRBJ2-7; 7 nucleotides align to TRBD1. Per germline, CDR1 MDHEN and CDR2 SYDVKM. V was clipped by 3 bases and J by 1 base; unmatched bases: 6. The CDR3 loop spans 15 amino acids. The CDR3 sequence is CASSFRGGASYEQYF. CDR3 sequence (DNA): TGTGCCAGCAGTTTCAGAGGGGGCGCGTCCTACGAGCAGTACTTC.

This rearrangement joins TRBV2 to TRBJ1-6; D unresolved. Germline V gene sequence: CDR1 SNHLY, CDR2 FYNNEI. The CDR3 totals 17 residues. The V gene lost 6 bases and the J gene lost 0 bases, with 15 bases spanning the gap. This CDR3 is CASSPRSGDSYNSPLHF. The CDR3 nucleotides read TGTGCCAGCAGCCCCAGATCGGGAGACTCCTATAATTCACCCCTCCACTTT.

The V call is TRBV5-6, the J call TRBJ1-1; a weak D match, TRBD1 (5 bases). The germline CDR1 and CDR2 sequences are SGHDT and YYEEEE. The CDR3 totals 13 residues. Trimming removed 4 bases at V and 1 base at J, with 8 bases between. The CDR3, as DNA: TGTGCCAGCAGCCGGGGGAGGAACACTGAAGCTTTCTTT. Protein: CASSRGRNTEAFF.

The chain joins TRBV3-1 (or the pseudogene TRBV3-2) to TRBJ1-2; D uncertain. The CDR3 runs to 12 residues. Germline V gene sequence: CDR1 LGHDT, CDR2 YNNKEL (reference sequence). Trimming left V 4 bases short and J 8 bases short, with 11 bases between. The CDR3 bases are TGTGCCAGCAGCCGACCAGGATCCGGCTACACCTTC. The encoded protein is CASSRPGSGYTF.

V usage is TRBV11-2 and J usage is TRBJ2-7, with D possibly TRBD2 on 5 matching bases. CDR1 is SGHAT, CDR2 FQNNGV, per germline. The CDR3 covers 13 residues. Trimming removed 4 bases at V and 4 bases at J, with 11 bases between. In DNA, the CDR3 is TGTGCCAGCAGCTGGGATCGGGGTTACGAGCAGTACTTC. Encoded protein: CASSWDRGYEQYF.

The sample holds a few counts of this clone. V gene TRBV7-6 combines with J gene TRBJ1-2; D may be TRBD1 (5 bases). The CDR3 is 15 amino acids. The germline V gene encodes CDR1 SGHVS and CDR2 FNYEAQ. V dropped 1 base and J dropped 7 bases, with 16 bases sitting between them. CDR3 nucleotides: TGTGCCAGCAGCTTAGGTCAGGGAGGGAGCGCTGGCTACACCTTC. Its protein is CASSLGQGGSAGYTF.

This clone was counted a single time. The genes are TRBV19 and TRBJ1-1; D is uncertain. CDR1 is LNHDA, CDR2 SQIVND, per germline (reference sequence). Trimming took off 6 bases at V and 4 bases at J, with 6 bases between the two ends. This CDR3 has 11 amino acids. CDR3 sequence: CASRSSTEAFF. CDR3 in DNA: TGTGCCAGTAGATCGAGCACTGAAGCTTTCTTT.

In nucleotides, the CDR3 is TGTGCCAGCAGCTTGGGGGACAGGGCCACTGAAGCTTTCTTT. Residues: CASSLGDRATEAFF. The J gene is TRBJ1-1, the V gene TRBV5-6; 9 bases match TRBD1. V lost 0 bases and J lost 4; bases outside the gene matches: 1. This CDR3 has 14 residues. Germline V lookup: CDR1 SGHDT, CDR2 YYEEEE.

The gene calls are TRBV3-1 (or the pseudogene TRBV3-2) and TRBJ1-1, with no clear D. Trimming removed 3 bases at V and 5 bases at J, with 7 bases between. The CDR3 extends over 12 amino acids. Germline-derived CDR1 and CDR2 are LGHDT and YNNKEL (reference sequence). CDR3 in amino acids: CASSQQRTEAFF. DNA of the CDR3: TGTGCCAGCAGCCAGCAGAGGACTGAAGCTTTCTTT.

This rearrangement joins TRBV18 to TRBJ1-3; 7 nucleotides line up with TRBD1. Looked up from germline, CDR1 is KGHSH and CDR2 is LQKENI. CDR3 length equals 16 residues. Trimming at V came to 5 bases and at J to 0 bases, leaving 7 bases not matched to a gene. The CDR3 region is CASSTQGGTSGNTIYF. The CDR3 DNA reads TGTGCCAGCTCAACCCAGGGGGGAACCTCTGGAAACACCATATATTTT.

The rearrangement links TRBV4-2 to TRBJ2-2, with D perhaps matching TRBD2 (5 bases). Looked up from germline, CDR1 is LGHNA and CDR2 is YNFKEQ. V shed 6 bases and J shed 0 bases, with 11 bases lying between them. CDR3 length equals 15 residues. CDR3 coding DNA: TGTGCCAGCAGACCTGACTACTCGAACACCGGGGAGCTGTTTTTT. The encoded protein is CASRPDYSNTGELFF.

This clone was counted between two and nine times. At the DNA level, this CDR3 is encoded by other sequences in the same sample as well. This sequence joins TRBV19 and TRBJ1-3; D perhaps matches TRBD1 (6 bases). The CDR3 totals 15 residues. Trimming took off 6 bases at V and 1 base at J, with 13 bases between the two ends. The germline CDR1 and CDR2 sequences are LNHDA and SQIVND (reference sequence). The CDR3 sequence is CASRRQEFSGNTIYF. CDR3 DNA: TGTGCCAGTAGACGACAGGAATTTTCTGGAAACACCATATATTTT.

The CDR3 loop is CASSQGGGSPAYNEQFF. For the CDR3, the DNA is TGTGCCAGCAGCCAAGGGGGAGGGTCCCCCGCCTACAATGAGCAGTTCTTC. V and J are TRBV5-5 and TRBJ2-1; D perhaps matches TRBD2 (7 bases). Per germline, CDR1 SGHKS and CDR2 YYEKEE (reference sequence). The CDR3 has 17 residues. Trimming removed 4 bases from V and 2 bases from J, with 19 bases in between.

Here the CDR3 DNA reads TGTGCCAGCGATCGCGGGGGGGCCGGTGACGATGAGCAGTTCTTC. Protein product: CASDRGGAGDDEQFF. V and J are TRBV6-6 and TRBJ2-1; 9 bases fit TRBD2. This CDR3 has 15 amino acids. The germline V gene encodes CDR1 MNHNY and CDR2 SVGAGI (reference sequence). The trim removed 8 bases at V and 8 bases at J, leaving 13 bases unmatched.

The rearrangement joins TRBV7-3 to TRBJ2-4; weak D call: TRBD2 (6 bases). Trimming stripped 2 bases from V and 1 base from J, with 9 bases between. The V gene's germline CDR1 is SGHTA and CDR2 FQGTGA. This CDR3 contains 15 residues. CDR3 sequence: CASSLWGDAKNIQYF. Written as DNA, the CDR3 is TGTGCCAGCAGCTTATGGGGGGATGCCAAAAACATTCAGTACTTC.

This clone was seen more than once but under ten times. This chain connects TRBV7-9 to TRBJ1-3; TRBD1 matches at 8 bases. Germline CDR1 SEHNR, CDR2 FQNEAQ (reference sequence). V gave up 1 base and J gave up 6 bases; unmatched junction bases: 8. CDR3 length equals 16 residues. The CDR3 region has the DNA TGTGCCAGCAGCTTAGGGAGGTCAGGGGGCGAAAACACCATATATTTT. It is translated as CASSLGRSGGENTIYF.

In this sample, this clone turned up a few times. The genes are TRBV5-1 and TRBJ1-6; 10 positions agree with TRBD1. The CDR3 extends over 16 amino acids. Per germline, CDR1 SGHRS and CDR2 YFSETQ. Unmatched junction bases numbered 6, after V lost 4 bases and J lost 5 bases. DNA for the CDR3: TGCGCCAGCAGCATGACAGGGGGCGCCCATAATTCACCCCTCCACTTT. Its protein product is CASSMTGGAHNSPLHF.

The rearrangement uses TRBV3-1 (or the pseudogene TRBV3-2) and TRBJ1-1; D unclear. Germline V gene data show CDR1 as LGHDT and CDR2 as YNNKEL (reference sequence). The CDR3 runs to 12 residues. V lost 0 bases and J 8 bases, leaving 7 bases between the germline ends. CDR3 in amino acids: CASSQDAREAFF. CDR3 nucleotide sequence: TGTGCCAGCAGCCAAGATGCCCGGGAAGCTTTCTTT.

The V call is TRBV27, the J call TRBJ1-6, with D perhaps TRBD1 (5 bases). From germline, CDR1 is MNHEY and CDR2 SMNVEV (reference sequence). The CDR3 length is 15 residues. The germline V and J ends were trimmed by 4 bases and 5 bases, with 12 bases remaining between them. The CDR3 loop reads CASSYVWGNNSPLHF. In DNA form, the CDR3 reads TGTGCCAGCAGTTATGTCTGGGGCAATAATTCACCCCTCCACTTT.

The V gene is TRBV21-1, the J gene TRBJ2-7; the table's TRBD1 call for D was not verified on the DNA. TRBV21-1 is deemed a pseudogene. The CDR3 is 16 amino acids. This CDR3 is CASSSGQGSPSYEQYF. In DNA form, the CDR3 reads TGTGCCAGCAGCTCCGGGCAGGGATCCCCTTCCTACGAGCAGTACTTC.

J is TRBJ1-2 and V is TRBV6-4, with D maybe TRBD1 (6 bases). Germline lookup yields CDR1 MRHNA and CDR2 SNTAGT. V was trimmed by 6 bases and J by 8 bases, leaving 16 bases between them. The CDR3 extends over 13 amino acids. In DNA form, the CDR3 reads TGTGCCAGCAGATCCCACAGGGTAGGAGGCTACACCTTC. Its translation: CASRSHRVGGYTF.

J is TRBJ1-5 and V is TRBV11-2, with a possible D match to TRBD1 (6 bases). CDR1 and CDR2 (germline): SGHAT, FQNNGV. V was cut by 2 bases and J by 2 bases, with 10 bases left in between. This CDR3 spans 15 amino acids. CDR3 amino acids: CASSLSRGGNQPQHF. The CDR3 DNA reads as TGTGCCAGCAGCTTATCCAGGGGAGGCAATCAGCCCCAGCATTTT.

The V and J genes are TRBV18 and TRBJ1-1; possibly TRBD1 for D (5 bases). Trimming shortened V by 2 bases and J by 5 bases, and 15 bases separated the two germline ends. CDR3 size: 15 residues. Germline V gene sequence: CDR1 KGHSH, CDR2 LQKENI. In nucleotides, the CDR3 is TGTGCCAGCTCACCAGCCGACGGGGGGAGGACTGAAGCTTTCTTT. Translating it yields CASSPADGGRTEAFF.

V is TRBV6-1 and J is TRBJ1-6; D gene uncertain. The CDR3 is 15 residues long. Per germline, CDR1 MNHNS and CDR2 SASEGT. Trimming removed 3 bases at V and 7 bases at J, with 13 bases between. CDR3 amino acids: CASSDQRRPNSPLHF. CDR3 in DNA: TGTGCCAGCAGTGACCAGCGAAGGCCCAATTCACCCCTCCACTTT.